This T cell receptor (beta chain) emerged from a study of PD-1 blockade in mismatch repair-deficient tumors. CDR1 and CDR2 from the germline V gene are MDHEN and SYDVKM. The V gene end was trimmed by 4 bases and the J gene end by 3 bases; junction bases not matched to a gene: 3. The CDR3 runs 14 residues. Assay: immunoSEQ multiplex PCR; the TCRdb copy retains only in-frame clones and omits some. The sample consists of 56,000 or so clones, roughly three quarters of them appearing once. Sequences were derived from peripheral blood, sampled 4 weeks after starting pembrolizumab. The source is an adult with mismatch repair-deficient cancer. The gene calls are TRBV28 and TRBJ2-1; TRBD2 aligns across 7 bases. The DNA for the CDR3 is TGTGCCAGCAGTTACTCTAGCGGCTACAATGAGCAGTTCTTC. Its protein product is CASSYSSGYNEQFF.